These 30 T cell receptor beta chains originate from one sample sequenced in a study of blood T cell repertoires in COVID-19. Assay: immunoSEQ multiplex PCR; the TCRdb copy retains only in-frame clones and omits some. The sample holds over 250,000 clones, 86% seen once. Sequencing input: peripheral blood. The receptors were sampled from a woman in her sixties or seventies with COVID-19, enrolled during active disease.

The V call is TRBV14, the J call TRBJ2-2, with 13 bases aligning to TRBD2. The CDR3 consists of 17 residues. V trimming: 1 base; J trimming: 2 bases; junction bases outside the gene matches: 1. The germline CDR1 and CDR2 sequences are SGHDN and FVKESK. The CDR3 DNA sequence: TGTGCCAGCAGCCAAGGGACTAGCGGGGGTAACACCGGGGAGCTGTTTTTT. Residues: CASSQGTSGGNTGELFF.

This chain joins TRBV6-6 and TRBJ2-1, with 11 bases matching TRBD2. V lost 5 bases, J lost 7 bases, and 13 bases stayed unmatched. The CDR3 spans 17 residues. CDR1 MNHNY and CDR2 SVGAGI come from the germline V gene (reference sequence). CDR3 residues: CASSLTTSGGLRNEQFF. The CDR3 DNA is TGTGCCAGCAGTCTAACAACTAGCGGGGGACTTCGGAATGAGCAGTTCTTC.

The chain uses TRBV24-1 and TRBJ1-3; D gene ambiguous. Germline-derived CDR1 and CDR2 are KGHDR and SFDVKD. This CDR3 has 11 residues. V dropped 6 bases and J dropped 7 bases, with 6 bases sitting between them. This CDR3 is CATSLGNTIYF. The DNA for the CDR3 is TGTGCCACCAGTCTCGGTAACACCATATATTTT.

This chain joins TRBV28 and TRBJ1-4; D ambiguous. This CDR3 contains 14 residues. The V and J ends lost 0 bases and 2 bases respectively, with 4 bases between them. Looked up from germline, CDR1 is MDHEN and CDR2 is SYDVKM. The DNA of the CDR3 is TGTGCCAGCAGTTTATGGCAGACTAATGAAAAACTGTTTTTT. It translates to CASSLWQTNEKLFF.

This chain joins TRBV6-2 or TRBV6-3 and TRBJ2-3, with D hard to call. CDR1 and CDR2 from the germline V gene are MNHEY and SVGEGT. The CDR3 has 12 amino acids. With 5 bases removed from V and 2 bases from J, the gap between germline ends came to 5 bases. CDR3 loop: CASSPVTDTQYF. Written as DNA, the CDR3 is TGTGCCAGCAGTCCAGTCACAGATACGCAGTATTTT.

This chain links TRBV24-1 with TRBJ2-3; perhaps TRBD1 as D (5 bases). The CDR3 extends over 13 amino acids. The ends were cut back, 2 bases at V and 5 bases at J, with 7 bases in the middle. Germline-derived CDR1 and CDR2 are KGHDR and SFDVKD. This chain's CDR3 is CATSDWGEDTQYF. The CDR3 bases are TGTGCCACCAGTGATTGGGGCGAAGATACGCAGTATTTT.

The CDR3 region is CATSDPGLTGELFF. The CDR3, as DNA: TGTGCCACCAGTGATCCCGGTCTTACCGGGGAGCTGTTTTTT. The chain carries TRBV24-1 and TRBJ2-2; D not certain. The germline CDR1 and CDR2 sequences are KGHDR and SFDVKD. The CDR3 contains 14 residues. Trimming pared 3 bases from V and 5 bases from J, leaving 9 bases between.

This chain uses TRBV6-5 with TRBJ1-5; D unresolved. CDR3 length: 14 residues. V was shortened by 8 bases and J by 0 bases, with 11 bases between the two germline ends. Germline V gene lookup returns CDR1 MNHEY and CDR2 SVGAGI. As DNA, the CDR3 is TGTGCCAGCCTTGGAGCAACTAGCAATCAGCCCCAGCATTTT. Its translation: CASLGATSNQPQHF.

This sequence joins TRBV11-2 and TRBJ1-4; the match to TRBD1 covers 9 bases. The CDR3 loop spans 16 amino acids. Germline V gives CDR1 SGHAT, CDR2 FQNNGV. V lost 5 bases and J lost 5; bases outside the gene matches: 9. In DNA, the CDR3 is TGTGCCAGCAGCCCAGACAGGGGGGGTTTGAATGAAAAACTGTTTTTT. It yields the protein CASSPDRGGLNEKLFF.

This clone has just one count. V is TRBV7-2 and J is TRBJ2-7, with 8 positions matching TRBD2. CDR1 and CDR2 (germline): SGHTA, FQGNSA. V lost 4 bases to trimming and J lost 4 bases; unmatched junction nucleotides: 9. The CDR3 has 15 amino acids. CDR3 residues: CASSSSGGGGYEQYF. The CDR3 DNA follows: TGTGCCAGCAGCTCAAGCGGGGGAGGGGGATACGAGCAGTACTTC. Based on the CDR3 plus reference TRBV7-2 and TRBJ2-7, the full variable domain is GAGVSQSPSNKVTEKGKDVELRCDPISGHTALYWYRQSLGQGLEFLIYFQGNSAPDKSGLPSDRFSAERTGGSVSTLTIQRTQQEDSAVYLCASSSSGGGGYEQYFGPGTRLTVT.

The chain employs TRBV2 and TRBJ1-1; 7 bases align to TRBD1. V lost 3 bases and J lost 0; bases outside the gene matches: 4. The germline gives CDR1 SNHLY, CDR2 FYNNEI. The CDR3 is 15 residues long. CDR3 region: CASSEEGAMNTEAFF. DNA for the CDR3: TGTGCCAGCAGTGAGGAGGGGGCCATGAACACTGAAGCTTTCTTT.

The chain joins TRBV4-3 to TRBJ2-7; tentatively, D is TRBD2 (5 bases). V was shortened by 1 base and J by 0 bases, with 10 bases between the two germline ends. Per the germline V gene, CDR1 is LGHNA and CDR2 is YSLEER. This CDR3 has 15 amino acids. This CDR3 is CASSQGMGVSYEQYF. CDR3 DNA: TGCGCCAGCAGCCAAGGCATGGGAGTCTCCTACGAGCAGTACTTC.

This clone was found once. The genes are TRBV5-1 and TRBJ1-1; TRBD1 matches 7 bases. Germline V gene lookup returns CDR1 SGHRS and CDR2 YFSETQ. V shed 0 bases, J shed 2 bases, and the junction held 4 bases outside the gene matches. This CDR3 is built from 15 residues. The CDR3 DNA sequence: TGCGCCAGCAGCTTGGCAGGGGGACGAAACACTGAAGCTTTCTTT. It codes for CASSLAGGRNTEAFF.

This clone has only a few counts. CDR3 bases: TGTGCCAGCAGTTCGCTCGGGACAGGGGGCGGTGGCTACACCTTC. Residues: CASSSLGTGGGGYTF. The chain carries TRBV28 and TRBJ1-2; 12 bases agree with TRBD1. From germline, CDR1 is MDHEN and CDR2 SYDVKM. After removal of 4 bases from V and 7 bases from J, the junction contained 7 bases not matched to a gene. CDR3 size: 15 residues.

Written as DNA, the CDR3 is TGTGCCAGCAGTCCCCTGGGGCCTAACACAGATACGCAGTATTTT. This encodes CASSPLGPNTDTQYF. The V gene is TRBV6-5, the J gene TRBJ2-3, with D perhaps TRBD1 (5 bases). The CDR3 runs to 15 residues. Trimming shortened V by 5 bases and J by 2 bases, and 14 bases separated the two germline ends. Germline assignment: CDR1 MNHEY and CDR2 SVGAGI.

This clone was observed a single time. Here the CDR3 DNA reads TGTGCCAGCAACCGACAGGGGACGTCCTACGAGCAGTACTTC. This codes for CASNRQGTSYEQYF. The rearrangement uses TRBV5-8 and TRBJ2-7; the match to TRBD1 covers 8 bases. Germline CDR1 and CDR2: SGHTS and YDEGEE. The length of the CDR3 is 14 residues. The V gene end was trimmed by 6 bases and the J gene end by 1 base; junction bases not matched to a gene: 6. The full variable domain, completed using reference TRBV5-8 and TRBJ2-7, is EAGVTQSPTHLIKTRGQQATLRCSPISGHTSVYWYQQALGLGLQFLLWYDEGEERNRGNFPPRFSGRQFPNYSSELNVNALELEDSALYLCASNRQGTSYEQYFGPGTRLTVT.

This CDR3 is CASSQNLQGGNTIYF. DNA for the CDR3: TGCGCCAGCAGCCAAAATCTACAGGGGGGAAACACCATATATTTT. V is TRBV4-1 and J is TRBJ1-3; 7 bases map to TRBD1. Germline CDR1 and CDR2: MGHRA and YSYEKL. The CDR3 is 15 residues long. The junction had 5 bases not matched to a gene; V was cut back by 2 bases and J by 4 bases.

The chain employs TRBV7-2 and TRBJ2-1, with 11 bases aligning to TRBD2. CDR3 length: 16 residues. Per the germline V gene, CDR1 is SGHTA and CDR2 is FQGNSA. The V segment lost 8 bases and the J segment 5 bases; nucleotides outside the gene matches: 11. The CDR3 DNA is TGTGCCAGCCAAACAAGTAGCGGGGGGGGAAACAATGAGCAGTTCTTC. Encoded protein: CASQTSSGGGNNEQFF.

The chain couples TRBV19 to TRBJ2-1; D unclear. Germline V gives CDR1 LNHDA, CDR2 SQIVND (reference sequence). There are 11 residues in the CDR3. Trimming removed 2 bases at V and 10 bases at J, with 6 bases between. CDR3 nucleotides: TGTGCCAGTAGTATATCCGGGGAGCAGTTCTTC. It specifies CASSISGEQFF.

The chain links TRBV6-5 to TRBJ1-1; 9 bases are a match to TRBD1. V lost 5 bases, J lost 4 bases, and 5 bases stayed unmatched. In germline, CDR1 is MNHEY, CDR2 SVGAGI. CDR3 length equals 14 residues. CDR3 sequence: CASSNRGPGTEAFF. The CDR3 bases are TGTGCCAGCAGTAACAGGGGGCCGGGCACTGAAGCTTTCTTT.

The rearrangement joins TRBV27 to TRBJ2-1, with D possibly matching TRBD2 (6 bases). Germline CDR1 MNHEY, CDR2 SMNVEV (reference sequence). V shed 7 bases and J shed 4 bases, with 14 bases lying between them. This CDR3 has 14 residues. The CDR3 nucleotides are TGTGCCAGCACCCAACTAGCAAATTACAATGAGCAGTTCTTC. It yields the protein CASTQLANYNEQFF.

The chain is built from TRBV9 and TRBJ2-3; 9 nucleotides agree with TRBD2. Germline V gene sequence: CDR1 SGDLS, CDR2 YYNGEE. The ends lost 3 bases at V and 2 bases at J; junction bases unmatched: 4. The CDR3 covers 15 residues. The CDR3 spells CASSAGGGVTDTQYF. CDR3 bases: TGTGCCAGCAGCGCGGGCGGGGGGGTCACAGATACGCAGTATTTT.

The gene calls are TRBV10-3 and TRBJ2-5, with TRBD1 matching over 8 bases. Germline CDR1 reads ENHRY; CDR2 reads SYGVKD. This CDR3 contains 14 residues. Germline trimming cut 6 bases from V and 2 bases from J; bases unmatched to any gene: 5. The CDR3, as DNA: TGTGCCATCAGCGGACAGGGCAATCAAGAGACCCAGTACTTC. Translated, it gives CAISGQGNQETQYF.

V gene TRBV7-2 combines with J gene TRBJ2-3, with TRBD2 matching 7 bases. V was clipped by 3 bases and J by 1 base; unmatched bases: 4. Germline loops: CDR1 SGHTA, CDR2 FQGNSA. CDR3 length equals 15 residues. The CDR3 DNA follows: TGTGCCAGCAGCTTCATGGGGGGGGGCACAGATACGCAGTATTTT. Translating it yields CASSFMGGGTDTQYF.

V usage is TRBV15 and J usage is TRBJ1-1; tentative D call: TRBD1 (6 bases). Per germline, CDR1 LNHNV and CDR2 YYDKDF (reference sequence). The CDR3 loop spans 13 amino acids. V shed 6 bases and J shed 4 bases, with 12 bases lying between them. The CDR3 DNA reads TGTGCCACCAGGCCAGGGGCCGGCACTGAAGCTTTCTTT. Translation: CATRPGAGTEAFF.

This rearrangement joins TRBV7-2 to TRBJ2-7; 8 bases map to TRBD1. With V trimmed by 2 bases and J by 6 bases, 6 bases remained unmatched. The germline CDR1 and CDR2 sequences are SGHTA and FQGNSA. The CDR3 totals 14 residues. The CDR3: CASSLSGQGSEQYF. In DNA, the CDR3 is TGTGCCAGCAGCTTAAGTGGACAGGGTAGCGAGCAGTACTTC.

CDR3 amino acids: CSVVPRQRDTEAFF. For the CDR3, the DNA is TGCAGCGTTGTCCCCCGACAGAGAGACACTGAAGCTTTCTTT. The chain links TRBV29-1 to TRBJ1-1, with D tentatively TRBD1 (5 bases). V lost 4 bases, J lost 3 bases, and 15 bases lay in between. The germline CDR1 and CDR2 sequences are SQVTM and ANQGSEA. The CDR3 is made up of 14 amino acids.

The chain is built from TRBV6-5 and TRBJ1-5; D perhaps matches TRBD1 (5 bases). Trimming shortened V by 2 bases and J by 0 bases, and 8 bases separated the two germline ends. CDR1 is MNHEY, CDR2 SVGAGI, per germline. This CDR3 has 15 residues. CDR3 sequence: CASSYGAYSNQPQHF. CDR3 nucleotides: TGTGCCAGCAGTTACGGGGCTTATAGCAATCAGCCCCAGCATTTT.

This chain connects TRBV24-1 to TRBJ2-2; D gene ambiguous. Trimming stripped 6 bases from V and 2 bases from J, with 12 bases between. The CDR3 covers 15 residues. Germline CDR1 reads KGHDR; CDR2 reads SFDVKD. The DNA for the CDR3 is TGTGCCACCAGTCAGGCAGAGATAAACACCGGGGAGCTGTTTTTT. This sequence encodes CATSQAEINTGELFF.

In this sample, this clone turned up a few times. This CDR3 reads CASSLEAGLSGELFF. In DNA form, the CDR3 reads TGTGCCAGCAGCTTAGAGGCAGGGTTATCCGGGGAGCTGTTTTTT. The gene calls are TRBV7-2 and TRBJ2-2, with D possibly being TRBD1 (5 bases). V lost 1 base and J lost 6, with 12 bases in between. The germline V gene encodes CDR1 SGHTA and CDR2 FQGNSA. This CDR3 spans 15 amino acids. The whole variable domain, filled in from reference TRBV7-2 and TRBJ2-2, reads GAGVSQSPSNKVTEKGKDVELRCDPISGHTALYWYRQSLGQGLEFLIYFQGNSAPDKSGLPSDRFSAERTGGSVSTLTIQRTQQEDSAVYLCASSLEAGLSGELFFGEGSRLTVL.